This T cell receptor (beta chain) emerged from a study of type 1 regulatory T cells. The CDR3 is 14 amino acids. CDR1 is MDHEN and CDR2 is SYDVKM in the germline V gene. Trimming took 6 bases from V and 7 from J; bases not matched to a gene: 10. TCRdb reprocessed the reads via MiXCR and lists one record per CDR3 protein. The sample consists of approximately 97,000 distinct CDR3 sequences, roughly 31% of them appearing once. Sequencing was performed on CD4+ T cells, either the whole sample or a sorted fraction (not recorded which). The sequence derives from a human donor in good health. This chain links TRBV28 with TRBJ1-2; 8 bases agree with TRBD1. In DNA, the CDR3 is TGTGCCAGCAGACAAGACAGGGGATTGGGTGGCTACACCTTC. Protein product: CASRQDRGLGGYTF.